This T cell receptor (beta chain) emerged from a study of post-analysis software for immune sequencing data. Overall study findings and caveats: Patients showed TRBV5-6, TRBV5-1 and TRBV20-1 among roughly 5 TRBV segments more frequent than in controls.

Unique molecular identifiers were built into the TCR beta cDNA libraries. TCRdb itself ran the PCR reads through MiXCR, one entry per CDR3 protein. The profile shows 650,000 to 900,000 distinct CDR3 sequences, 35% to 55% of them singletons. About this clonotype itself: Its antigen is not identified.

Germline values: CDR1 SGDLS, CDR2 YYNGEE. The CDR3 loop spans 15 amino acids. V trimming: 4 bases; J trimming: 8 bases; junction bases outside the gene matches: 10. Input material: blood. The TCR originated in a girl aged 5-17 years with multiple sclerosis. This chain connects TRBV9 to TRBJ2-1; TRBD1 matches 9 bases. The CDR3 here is CASSPRDRDADEQFF. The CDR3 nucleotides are TGTGCCAGCAGCCCCAGGGACAGGGATGCTGATGAGCAGTTCTTC.